The rows below give T cell receptor beta chains drawn from one sample of a study of CD8+ T cells in alopecia areata. Measured with immunoSEQ multiplex PCR; TCRdb has only the in-frame clones, and not every one. The sample includes around 35,000 clones, approximately 60% of them seen just once. Sample: NKG2D-high CD8+ T cells sorted from blood. All receptors derive from a human donor with alopecia areata. Both conserved end residues are part of each CDR3. The order of the fields is V gene, D gene, clone size, J gene, CDR3 DNA, CDR3 protein. A D gene is named only where the DNA matches it firmly. Where a row states a size, it is once, few, many or the class of an expanded clone; other rows omit it.

TRBV4-3	TRBD1	-	TRBJ1-2	TGCGCCAGCAGCGACGGGACAGTCCCATATGGCTACACCTTC	CASSDGTVPYGYTF
TRBV13	-	-	TRBJ2-7	TGTGCCAGCAGCTTGGACAACTCCTACGAGCAGTACTTC	CASSLDNSYEQYF
TRBV19	TRBD1	few	TRBJ2-7	TGTGCCACCACCAAAGGGACAGGGGCCTACGAGCAGTACTTC	CATTKGTGAYEQYF
TRBV14	TRBD2	-	TRBJ2-7	TGTGCCAGCAGCCAGTATTCTCTAGCGGACTACGAGCAGTACTTC	CASSQYSLADYEQYF
TRBV30	-	-	TRBJ2-2	TGTGCCGAGACACATCCGAACACCGGGGAGCTGTTTTTT	CAETHPNTGELFF
TRBV5-1	-	once	TRBJ2-2	TGCGCCAGCCATTCAGGCACCGGGGAGCTGTTTTTT	CASHSGTGELFF
TRBV4-2	-	-	TRBJ1-1	TGTGCCAGCAGCCAAGGGGGTTGGAGTCAGAAAGCTTTCTTT	CASSQGGWSQKAFF
TRBV19	-	few	TRBJ2-7	TGTGCCAGTAGTACCTCCGGGACGTCCTACGAGCAGTACTTC	CASSTSGTSYEQYF
TRBV4-3	-	few	TRBJ2-7	TGCGCCAGCAGCCAAGTCTTGGACATGGCCCCCGAGCAGTACTTC	CASSQVLDMAPEQYF
TRBV7-9	-	few	TRBJ2-2	TGTGCCAGCAGAGACGGACAAGTGGAGCTGTTTTTT	CASRDGQVELFF
TRBV9	-	once	TRBJ1-1	TGTGCCAGCAGCGCACGGGGACAAATAAAAGACGCTGAAGCTTTCTTT	CASSARGQIKDAEAFF
TRBV19	-	-	TRBJ1-1	TGTGCCAGTACCCTGGCGGGAGAGGCTTTCTTT	CASTLAGEAFF
TRBV6-5	-	-	TRBJ2-7	TGTGCCAGCAGTTACTTTGGTGTCGACGAGCAGTACTTC	CASSYFGVDEQYF
TRBV29-1	-	few	TRBJ1-1	TGCAGCGTTGAACTTGAAGACTTTGAAGCTTTCTTT	CSVELEDFEAFF
TRBV4-3	TRBD2	-	TRBJ2-5	TGCGCCAGCAGCCAAGCGCCGGGACTAGCGGGGCCAGAGACCCAGTACTTC	CASSQAPGLAGPETQYF
TRBV6-5	TRBD2	-	TRBJ2-2	TGTGCCAGCAGTTACCTCGCGGGAGGGCCAGTCGGGGAGCTGTTTTTT	CASSYLAGGPVGELFF
TRBV6-5	-	-	TRBJ1-1	TGTGCCAGCAGTTACGATACGGGGAACACTGAAGCTTTCTTT	CASSYDTGNTEAFF
TRBV4-1	TRBD2	-	TRBJ2-4	TGCGCCAGCAGCCAAGATCGGCTAGCGGGAGCGCACATTCAGTACTTC	CASSQDRLAGAHIQYF
TRBV19	-	-	TRBJ1-2	TGTGCCAGTACGGGGGGGGCCCTTCCTATAGATGGCTACACCTTC	CASTGGALPIDGYTF
TRBV7-9	-	-	TRBJ2-5	TGTGCCAGCAACCCACAAGCTACGGGCCTCGGAGGGAAAGAGACCCAGTACTTC	CASNPQATGLGGKETQYF
TRBV9	TRBD2	-	TRBJ2-7	TGTGCCAGCAGCGCGACTAGCGGGGGGCCAACCTACGAGCAGTACTTC	CASSATSGGPTYEQYF
TRBV27	TRBD2	-	TRBJ2-1	TGTGCTGTAGGACTAGCGGGAGTTGGGGGCTACAATGAGCAGTTCTTC	CAVGLAGVGGYNEQFF
TRBV27	TRBD2	-	TRBJ2-3	TGTGCCAGCAGAGGACTAGCGGGAAGTACAGATACGCAGTATTTT	CASRGLAGSTDTQYF
TRBV5-6	-	-	TRBJ1-5	TGTGCCAGCAGCTTGGGGTCCAGCAATCAGCCCCAGCATTTT	CASSLGSSNQPQHF
TRBV6-1	-	-	TRBJ2-4	TGTGCCAGCAGTGGCCTTGGATTTTTAGCCAAAAACATTCAGTACTTC	CASSGLGFLAKNIQYF
TRBV5-1	-	-	TRBJ2-3	TGCGCCAGCAGCTTGAGGGGTGGGAGGACGGTCACAGATACGCAGTATTTT	CASSLRGGRTVTDTQYF
TRBV5-1	-	-	TRBJ2-7	TGCGCCAGCAGCTTGGGGCAAGGGAGTTCCACCTACGAGCAGTACTTC	CASSLGQGSSTYEQYF
TRBV7-9	TRBD1	few	TRBJ2-1	TGTGCCAGCAGCTCCCCCGGGACAGGGTCCTATGAGCAGTTCTTC	CASSSPGTGSYEQFF
TRBV2	-	few	TRBJ2-7	TGTGCCAGCACAGGGCTAGCGATCGAGCAGTACTTC	CASTGLAIEQYF
TRBV5-6	-	once	TRBJ2-7	TGTGCCAGCACAGATTGGCAGGGTGACGAGCAGTACTTC	CASTDWQGDEQYF
TRBV4-3	-	-	TRBJ2-7	TGCGCCAGCAGCCAATGGCGCGCATACGAGCAGTACTTC	CASSQWRAYEQYF
TRBV27	TRBD1	once	TRBJ1-1	TGTGCCAGCAGTTTTTGGGGACAGGGGGCGCAACGGACTGAAGCTTTCTTT	CASSFWGQGAQRTEAFF
TRBV29-1	TRBD1	few	TRBJ2-2	TGCAGCGTAGTAGGTTGGGGACAGGGGGACGCCGGGGAGCTGTTTTTT	CSVVGWGQGDAGELFF
TRBV7-9	-	-	TRBJ2-1	TGTGCCAGCAGCTTACCCGGGGTGGGGCCCAATGAGCAGTTCTTC	CASSLPGVGPNEQFF
TRBV5-6	-	-	TRBJ2-1	TGTGCCAGCAGCCTTAGTAGTGAGCAGTTCTTC	CASSLSSEQFF
TRBV29-1	TRBD1	-	TRBJ1-2	TGCAGCGTCTGGGGGGGACAGGGGGTGACTAACTATGGCTACACCTTC	CSVWGGQGVTNYGYTF
TRBV7-9	-	-	TRBJ2-7	TGTGCCAGCAGCCCCGGCTTCGAGCAGTACTTC	CASSPGFEQYF
TRBV9	-	few	TRBJ2-7	TGTGCCAGCAGCGTACAGGGCGGGGTCCCGGGCACCTACGAGCAGTACTTC	CASSVQGGVPGTYEQYF
TRBV4-1	-	-	TRBJ1-2	TGCGCCAGCAGCCCTACAAGTAGGTCTCGAGGCTACACCTTC	CASSPTSRSRGYTF
TRBV5-1	-	few	TRBJ2-5	TGCGCCAGCAGCTGGGGAGGAGGGGCCCAAGAGACCCAGTACTTC	CASSWGGGAQETQYF
TRBV7-2	-	-	TRBJ1-6	TGTGCCAGCAGCCCCCTGTCCAGGGGTAATAATTCACCCCTCCACTTT	CASSPLSRGNNSPLHF
TRBV5-4	-	few	TRBJ1-2	TGTGCCAGCAGCTTGGAGGCCAACTATGGCTACACCTTC	CASSLEANYGYTF
TRBV9	-	few	TRBJ2-2	TGTGCCAGCAGCGTAGGGGACACCGGGGAGCTGTTTTTT	CASSVGDTGELFF
TRBV7-9	TRBD1	-	TRBJ2-5	TGTGCCAGCAGCCCCTGGACAGGGGAAGAGACCCAGTACTTC	CASSPWTGEETQYF